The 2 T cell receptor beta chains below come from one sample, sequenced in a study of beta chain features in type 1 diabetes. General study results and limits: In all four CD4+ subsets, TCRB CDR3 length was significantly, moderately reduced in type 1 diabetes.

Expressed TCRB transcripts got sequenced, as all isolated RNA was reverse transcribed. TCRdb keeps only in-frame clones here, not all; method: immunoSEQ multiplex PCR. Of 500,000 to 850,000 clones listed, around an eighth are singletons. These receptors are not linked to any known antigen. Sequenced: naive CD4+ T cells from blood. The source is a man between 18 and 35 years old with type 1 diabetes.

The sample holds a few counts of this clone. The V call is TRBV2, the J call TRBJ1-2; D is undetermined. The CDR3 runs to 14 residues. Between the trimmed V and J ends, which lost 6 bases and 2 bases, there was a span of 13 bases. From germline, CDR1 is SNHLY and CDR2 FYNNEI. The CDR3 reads CASRKEAANYGYTF. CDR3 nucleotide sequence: TGTGCCAGCAGGAAGGAGGCAGCGAACTATGGCTACACCTTC.

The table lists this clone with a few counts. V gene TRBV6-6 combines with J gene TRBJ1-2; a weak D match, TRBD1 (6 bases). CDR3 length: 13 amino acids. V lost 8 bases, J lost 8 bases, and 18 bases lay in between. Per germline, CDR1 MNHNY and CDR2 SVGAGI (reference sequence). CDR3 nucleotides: TGTGCCAGCCATGACCAGGGGCGTGGCGGCTACACCTTC. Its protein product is CASHDQGRGGYTF.